Below are 30 T cell receptor beta chains sequenced from a single sample in a study of blood T cell repertoires in COVID-19. Profiling relied on immunoSEQ multiplex PCR, and the TCRdb table lists in-frame clones only, not all of them. Of 95,000 to 110,000 clones listed, almost 85% were seen once; the top ten hold about 4.2%. Material: peripheral blood. The receptors shown here come from a human donor in a cohort sampled during active COVID-19.

This clone was picked up a small number of times. The gene calls are TRBV28 and TRBJ2-1; the match to TRBD2 covers 8 bases. In germline, CDR1 is MDHEN, CDR2 SYDVKM. CDR3 length equals 13 residues. V shed 10 bases and J 6 bases; nucleotides not matched to a gene: 8. The chain's CDR3 is CATDGGGTNEQFF. CDR3 in DNA: TGTGCCACCGACGGGGGGGGCACCAATGAGCAGTTCTTC.

The CDR3 nucleotides read TGTGCCAGCAGTCCCATGGCGGGGGCGAGCACTGAAGCTTTCTTT. This sequence encodes CASSPMAGASTEAFF. The chain employs TRBV6-5 and TRBJ1-1, with D perhaps TRBD1 (6 bases). Germline values: CDR1 MNHEY, CDR2 SVGAGI. This CDR3 region has 15 residues. With 5 bases removed from V and 4 bases from J, the gap between germline ends came to 17 bases.

The chain uses TRBV28 and TRBJ1-1; D ambiguous. CDR1 and CDR2 (germline): MDHEN, SYDVKM. Deletions cut 1 base from V and 2 bases from J, with 11 bases between. CDR3 size: 15 residues. The chain's CDR3 is CASSLSSAGNTEAFF. Here the CDR3 DNA reads TGTGCCAGCAGTTTATCTTCCGCGGGTAACACTGAAGCTTTCTTT.

This clone is a singleton in its sample. V and J are TRBV27 and TRBJ2-1, with D perhaps TRBD2 (6 bases). V lost 7 bases to trimming and J lost 3 bases, with 16 bases between them. Germline V lookup: CDR1 MNHEY, CDR2 SMNVEV (reference sequence). CDR3 length equals 15 residues. DNA for the CDR3: TGTGCCAGCACTACCCGAATAGCGGTCTACAATGAGCAGTTCTTC. Translated, it gives CASTTRIAVYNEQFF.

The chain has TRBV27 and TRBJ2-3; 9 nucleotides align to TRBD2. Unmatched junction bases numbered 7, after V lost 5 bases and J lost 4 bases. Germline lookup yields CDR1 MNHEY and CDR2 SMNVEV (reference sequence). CDR3 length equals 15 residues. CDR3 sequence: CASSPGLAPSDTQYF. The CDR3 DNA follows: TGTGCCAGCAGTCCGGGACTAGCCCCCTCAGATACGCAGTATTTT.

The chain has TRBV11-2 and TRBJ2-1; 10 bases are shared with TRBD2. The trim removed 2 bases at V and 15 bases at J, leaving 4 bases unmatched. The CDR3 totals 12 residues. Germline assignment: CDR1 SGHAT and CDR2 FQNNGV. CDR3: CASSLSGRAAFF. CDR3 nucleotide sequence: TGTGCCAGCAGCTTAAGCGGGAGGGCTGCGTTCTTC.

Only one count was recorded for this clone. The gene calls are TRBV28 and TRBJ2-7, with D perhaps matching TRBD1 (6 bases). The V gene's germline CDR1 is MDHEN and CDR2 SYDVKM. With 3 bases removed from V and 2 bases from J, the gap between germline ends came to 11 bases. The CDR3 loop spans 14 amino acids. CDR3 loop: CASSLGARAYEQYF. The CDR3 region has the DNA TGTGCCAGCAGTTTGGGGGCAAGAGCCTACGAGCAGTACTTC.

For the CDR3, the DNA is TGTGCCAGCAGCCAATTCAGGGTACTCGAGCAGTACTTC. Its protein product is CASSQFRVLEQYF. The rearrangement links TRBV14 to TRBJ2-7; tentative D call: TRBD1 (5 bases). V lost 2 bases and J 6 bases, leaving 11 bases between the germline ends. The germline V gene encodes CDR1 SGHDN and CDR2 FVKESK. This CDR3 spans 13 amino acids.

The V gene is TRBV6-6, the J gene TRBJ1-2; TRBD1 agrees at 7 bases. The CDR3 extends over 14 amino acids. The trim removed 6 bases at V and 4 bases at J, leaving 8 bases unmatched. Germline V gene lookup returns CDR1 MNHNY and CDR2 SVGAGI (reference sequence). DNA of the CDR3: TGTGCCAGCAGGGAAGGGGGCCGAGGCTATGGCTACACCTTC. Encoded protein: CASREGGRGYGYTF.

The chain links TRBV19 to TRBJ1-1, with D unclear. This CDR3 region has 14 residues. The V gene's germline CDR1 is LNHDA and CDR2 SQIVND (reference sequence). V lost 4 bases to trimming and J lost 8 bases, with 17 bases between them. CDR3 bases: TGTGCCAGTAGTACTGCCCCGGTAATCTCGGAAGCTTTCTTT. This encodes CASSTAPVISEAFF.

This sequence joins TRBV7-2 and TRBJ1-1; D gene ambiguous. The CDR3 runs to 11 residues. Trimming removed 2 bases at V and 6 bases at J, with 4 bases between. The germline CDR1 and CDR2 sequences are SGHTA and FQGNSA. The DNA for the CDR3 is TGTGCCAGCAGCTTACATGCTGAAGCTTTCTTT. It specifies CASSLHAEAFF.

This chain uses TRBV19 with TRBJ2-1; D remains ambiguous. The CDR3 spans 11 residues. V dropped 6 bases and J dropped 9 bases, with 9 bases sitting between them. The germline gives CDR1 LNHDA, CDR2 SQIVND (reference sequence). CDR3 coding DNA: TGTGCCAGTAGAGGAGAGATTGAGCAGTTCTTC. It yields the protein CASRGEIEQFF. The full variable domain, with the rest looked up from reference TRBV19 and TRBJ2-1, is DGGITQSPKYLFRKEGQNVTLSCEQNLNHDAMYWYRQDPGQGLRLIYYSQIVNDFQKGDIAEGYSVSREKKESFPLTVTSAQKNPTAFYLCASRGEIEQFFGPGTRLTVL.

The V call is TRBV7-3, the J call TRBJ2-7, with 12 nucleotides matching TRBD2. This CDR3 comprises 15 residues. Germline CDR1 and CDR2: SGHTA and FQGTGA. With V trimmed by 1 base and J by 5 bases, 3 bases remained unmatched. CDR3 protein: CASSLRLAGVHEQYF. CDR3 DNA sequence: TGTGCCAGCAGCTTAAGACTAGCGGGAGTCCACGAGCAGTACTTC.

As regards this clone: Other DNA sequences of this sample code for an identical CDR3. The rearrangement joins TRBV28 to TRBJ2-3; D gene ambiguous. V lost 4 bases and J lost 1, with 3 bases in between. CDR1 and CDR2 from the germline V gene are MDHEN and SYDVKM. The CDR3 extends over 12 amino acids. CDR3 sequence: CASSSGTDTQYF. CDR3 DNA sequence: TGTGCCAGCAGTTCGGGCACAGATACGCAGTATTTT.

The chain joins TRBV19 to TRBJ2-7; 9 bases line up with TRBD2. The CDR3 consists of 15 residues. V was clipped by 5 bases and J by 3 bases; unmatched bases: 8. CDR1 and CDR2 from the germline V gene are LNHDA and SQIVND (reference sequence). The DNA of the CDR3 is TGTGCCAGTAGTTCGGGCGGGAGGGCCATCTACGAGCAGTACTTC. This translates into CASSSGGRAIYEQYF.

The chain has TRBV5-5 and TRBJ2-7; 13 bases are shared with TRBD2. The V segment lost 4 bases and the J segment 5 bases; nucleotides outside the gene matches: 9. Per the germline V gene, CDR1 is SGHKS and CDR2 is YYEKEE (reference sequence). This CDR3 region has 16 residues. The CDR3 protein is CASSPLAGGRGDEQYF. The DNA for the CDR3 is TGTGCCAGCAGCCCACTAGCGGGAGGGCGAGGGGACGAGCAGTACTTC.

This clone was recorded a few times. Mismatch with germline at one junction end may stem from a read error. The chain combines TRBV5-8 with TRBJ1-5; 7 bases are a match to TRBD1. CDR1 is SGHTS, CDR2 YDEGEE, per germline. CDR3 length: 13 residues. The CDR3 region is CASSFVGTDQRLF. The CDR3 nucleotides are TGTGCCAGCAGCTTCGTCGGGACAGATCAGAGGCTTTTT. The full variable domain, with the rest looked up from reference TRBV5-8 and TRBJ1-5, is EAGVTQSPTHLIKTRGQQATLRCSPISGHTSVYWYQQALGLGLQFLLWYDEGEERNRGNFPPRFSGRQFPNYSSELNVNALELEDSALYLCASSFVGTDQRLFGDGTRLSIL.

The J gene is TRBJ2-2, the V gene TRBV7-2, with D tentatively TRBD2 (5 bases). Trimming shortened V by 3 bases and J by 4 bases, and 9 bases separated the two germline ends. This CDR3 is built from 14 residues. Germline CDR1 SGHTA, CDR2 FQGNSA. In DNA, the CDR3 is TGTGCCAGCAGCTTCGGGGTTGGCACCGGGGAGCTGTTTTTT. Protein sequence: CASSFGVGTGELFF.

This clone occurred a few times. The genes are TRBV28 and TRBJ1-2; 9 nucleotides align to TRBD1. V lost 2 bases, J lost 4 bases, and 5 bases stayed unmatched. The CDR3 consists of 15 residues. The germline CDR1 and CDR2 sequences are MDHEN and SYDVKM. DNA for the CDR3: TGTGCCAGCAGTTTACTACAGGGGGCGGGCTATGGCTACACCTTC. It yields the protein CASSLLQGAGYGYTF.

This clone was seen only once. CDR3 coding DNA: TGTGCCAGCAGCCAAGGAAGGACAATGGAAATAAGCGGGAGGGCCTATACGCAGTATTTT. Encoded protein: CASSQGRTMEISGRAYTQYF. V gene TRBV3-1 (or the pseudogene TRBV3-2) combines with J gene TRBJ2-3; 10 nucleotides agree with TRBD2. There are 20 residues in the CDR3. Germline V lookup: CDR1 LGHDT, CDR2 YNNKEL (reference sequence). Trimming at V came to 1 base and at J to 7 bases, leaving 20 bases not matched to a gene.

The chain combines TRBV10-3 with TRBJ1-4, with 9 bases matching TRBD1. Germline trimming cut 6 bases from V and 8 bases from J; bases unmatched to any gene: 4. Looked up from germline, CDR1 is ENHRY and CDR2 is SYGVKD. This CDR3 region has 13 residues. DNA of the CDR3: TGTGCCATCAGAGACAGGGGGGAGGAAAAACTGTTTTTT. Amino acid sequence: CAIRDRGEEKLFF.

The chain links TRBV5-3 to TRBJ2-1, with 12 bases aligning to TRBD2. TRBV5-3 counts as an open reading frame of uncertain function. The CDR3 sequence is 17 residues long. Trimming cost V 0 bases and J 8 bases; bases outside gene matches: 9. The CDR3 loop is CARSLVGLAGGTHEQFF. DNA of the CDR3: TGTGCCAGAAGCTTGGTGGGCCTAGCGGGAGGGACCCATGAGCAGTTCTTC.

The chain couples TRBV18 to TRBJ2-3, with D possibly TRBD2 on 6 matching bases. The CDR3 consists of 16 residues. Germline-derived CDR1 and CDR2 are KGHSH and LQKENI. V lost 6 bases and J 1 base, leaving 17 bases between the germline ends. The CDR3 DNA reads TGTGCCAGCTCCCATCCCGTGGAGGGAGGCACAGATACGCAGTATTTT. The encoded protein is CASSHPVEGGTDTQYF.

This chain uses TRBV6-5 with TRBJ1-3; D is uncertain. Germline V CDR1 and CDR2: MNHEY, SVGAGI. V was trimmed by 4 bases and J by 0 bases, leaving 7 bases between them. CDR3 size: 14 residues. DNA for the CDR3: TGTGCCAGCAGTTCTTATGTCTCTGGAAACACCATATATTTT. This codes for CASSSYVSGNTIYF.

CDR3 coding DNA: TGTGCCAGCAGCTTAGTGTCCAGCGGGAGTGGGGAGCAGTTCTTC. Its translation: CASSLVSSGSGEQFF. The rearrangement links TRBV11-2 to TRBJ2-1; 8 bases map to TRBD2. The CDR3 is 15 amino acids. V gave up 1 base and J gave up 10 bases; unmatched junction bases: 9. Germline V gene sequence: CDR1 SGHAT, CDR2 FQNNGV.

The chain joins TRBV5-1 to TRBJ1-1, with D possibly matching TRBD1 (5 bases). CDR1 is SGHRS and CDR2 is YFSETQ in the germline V gene. The CDR3 length is 14 residues. Trimming took 2 bases from V and 1 from J, leaving 9 bases between them. CDR3 in amino acids: CASSLRGRNTEAFF. CDR3 in DNA: TGCGCCAGCAGCTTAAGGGGCAGGAACACTGAAGCTTTCTTT.

This clone showed up just once. This chain uses TRBV6-5 with TRBJ1-2, with no clear D. CDR1 MNHEY and CDR2 SVGAGI come from the germline V gene. The CDR3 loop spans 15 amino acids. V dropped 2 bases and J dropped 4 bases, with 14 bases sitting between them. CDR3 nucleotide sequence: TGTGCCAGCAGTTACGGCGGCAGTCGTACCTATGGCTACACCTTC. Its protein product is CASSYGGSRTYGYTF.

This sequence joins TRBV5-1 and TRBJ2-1, with TRBD1 as a possible D gene (6 bases). The V gene lost 1 base and the J gene lost 0 bases, with 8 bases spanning the gap. This CDR3 contains 15 residues. CDR1 is SGHRS and CDR2 is YFSETQ in the germline V gene. CDR3 sequence reads: CASSLQGSSYNEQFF. CDR3 DNA sequence: TGCGCCAGCAGCTTGCAGGGGAGCTCCTACAATGAGCAGTTCTTC.

This clone was seen only once. The chain recombines TRBV7-2 with TRBJ2-1, with TRBD2 matching over 9 bases. V was pared by 6 bases and J by 1 base, with 4 bases of the junction left unmatched. The length of the CDR3 is 15 residues. Germline assignment: CDR1 SGHTA and CDR2 FQGNSA. The CDR3, as DNA: TGTGCCAGCAGAGCCACTAGCGGGTCCTACAATGAGCAGTTCTTC. Translating it yields CASRATSGSYNEQFF.

J is TRBJ2-5 and V is TRBV19; 9 positions agree with TRBD2. V lost 5 bases to trimming and J lost 0 bases; unmatched junction nucleotides: 16. Germline V CDR1 and CDR2: LNHDA, SQIVND (reference sequence). CDR3 length: 19 residues. CDR3 loop: CASSPSSGRGIGNQETQYF. The DNA of the CDR3 is TGTGCCAGTAGTCCGAGTAGCGGGAGAGGTATCGGTAACCAAGAGACCCAGTACTTC.